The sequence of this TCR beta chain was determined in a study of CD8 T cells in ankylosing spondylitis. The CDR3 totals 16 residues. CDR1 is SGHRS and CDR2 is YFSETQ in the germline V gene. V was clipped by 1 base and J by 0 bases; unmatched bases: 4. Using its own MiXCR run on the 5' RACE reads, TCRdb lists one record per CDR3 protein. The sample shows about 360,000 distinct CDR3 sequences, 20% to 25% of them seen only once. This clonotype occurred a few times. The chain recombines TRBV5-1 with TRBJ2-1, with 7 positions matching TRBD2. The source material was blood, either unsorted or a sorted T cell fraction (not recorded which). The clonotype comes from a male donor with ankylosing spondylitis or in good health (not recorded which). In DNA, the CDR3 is TGCGCCAGCAGCTTGTGGAGCGGGGACTCCTACAATGAGCAGTTCTTC. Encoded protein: CASSLWSGDSYNEQFF.